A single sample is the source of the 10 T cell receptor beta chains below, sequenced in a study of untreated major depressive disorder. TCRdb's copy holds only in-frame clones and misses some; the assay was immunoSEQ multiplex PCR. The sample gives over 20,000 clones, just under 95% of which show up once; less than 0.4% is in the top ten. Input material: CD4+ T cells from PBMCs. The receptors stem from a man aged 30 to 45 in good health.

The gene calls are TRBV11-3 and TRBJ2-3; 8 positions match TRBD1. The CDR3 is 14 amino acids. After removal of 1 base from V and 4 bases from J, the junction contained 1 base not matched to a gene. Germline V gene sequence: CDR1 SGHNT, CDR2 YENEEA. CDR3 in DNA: TGTGCCAGCAGCTTAGGGACAGGGTCAGATACGCAGTATTTT. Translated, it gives CASSLGTGSDTQYF. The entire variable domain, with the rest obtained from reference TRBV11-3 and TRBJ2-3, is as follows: EAGVVQSPRYKIIEKKQPVAFWCNPISGHNTLYWYLQNLGQGPELLIRYENEEAVDDSQLPKDRFSAERLKGVDSTLKIQPAELGDSAVYLCASSLGTGSDTQYFGPGTRLTVL.

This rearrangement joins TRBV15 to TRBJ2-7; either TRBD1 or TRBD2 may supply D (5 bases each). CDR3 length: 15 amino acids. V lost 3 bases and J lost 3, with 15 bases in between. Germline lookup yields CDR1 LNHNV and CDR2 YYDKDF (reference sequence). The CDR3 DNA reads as TGTGCCACCAGCAGGTCTATGGGACGGAACTACGAGCAGTACTTC. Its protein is CATSRSMGRNYEQYF.

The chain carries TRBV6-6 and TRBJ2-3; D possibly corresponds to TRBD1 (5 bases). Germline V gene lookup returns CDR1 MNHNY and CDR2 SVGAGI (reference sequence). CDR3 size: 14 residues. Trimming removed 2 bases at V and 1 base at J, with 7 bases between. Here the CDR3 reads CASSYDSRTDTQYF. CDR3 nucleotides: TGTGCCAGCAGTTACGACAGCCGCACAGATACGCAGTATTTT.

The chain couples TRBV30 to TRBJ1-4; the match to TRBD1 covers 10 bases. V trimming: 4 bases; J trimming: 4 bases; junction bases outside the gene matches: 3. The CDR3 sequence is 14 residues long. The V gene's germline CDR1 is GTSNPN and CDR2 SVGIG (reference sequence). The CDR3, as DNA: TGTGCCTGGACTGGGACAGGGGTTAATGAAAAACTGTTTTTT. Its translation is CAWTGTGVNEKLFF.

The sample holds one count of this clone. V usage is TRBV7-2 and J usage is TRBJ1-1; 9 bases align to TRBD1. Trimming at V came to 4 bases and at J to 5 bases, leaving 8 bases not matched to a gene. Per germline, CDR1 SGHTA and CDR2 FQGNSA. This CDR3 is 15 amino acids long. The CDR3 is CASSYGGQGGTEAFF. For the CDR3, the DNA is TGTGCCAGCAGCTACGGGGGACAGGGTGGGACTGAAGCTTTCTTT.

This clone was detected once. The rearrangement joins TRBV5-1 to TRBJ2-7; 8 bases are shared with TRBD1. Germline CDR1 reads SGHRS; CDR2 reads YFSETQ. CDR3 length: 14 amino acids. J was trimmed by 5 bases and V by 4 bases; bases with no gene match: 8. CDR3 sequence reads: CASSVGQGSDEQYF. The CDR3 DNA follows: TGCGCCAGCAGCGTCGGACAGGGCAGCGACGAGCAGTACTTC.

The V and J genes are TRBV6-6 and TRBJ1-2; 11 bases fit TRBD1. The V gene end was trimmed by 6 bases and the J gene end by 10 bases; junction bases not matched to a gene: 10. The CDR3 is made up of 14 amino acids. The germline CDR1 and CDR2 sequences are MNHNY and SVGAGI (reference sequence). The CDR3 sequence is CASRYTGTGGFYTF. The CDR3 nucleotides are TGTGCCAGCAGATATACCGGGACAGGGGGTTTCTACACCTTC.

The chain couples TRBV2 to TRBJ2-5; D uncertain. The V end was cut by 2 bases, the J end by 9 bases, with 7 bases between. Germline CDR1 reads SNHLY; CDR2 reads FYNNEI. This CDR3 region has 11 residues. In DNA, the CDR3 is TGTGCCAGCAGTGAAAGGTGGGCCCAGTACTTC. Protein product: CASSERWAQYF.

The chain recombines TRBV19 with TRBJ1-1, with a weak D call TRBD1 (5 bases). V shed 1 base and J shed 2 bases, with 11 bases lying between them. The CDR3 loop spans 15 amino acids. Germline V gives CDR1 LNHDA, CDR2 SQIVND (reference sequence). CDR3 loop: CASSIAGGINTEAFF. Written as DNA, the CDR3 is TGTGCCAGTAGTATAGCTGGGGGTATCAACACTGAAGCTTTCTTT. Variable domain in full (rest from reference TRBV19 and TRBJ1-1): DGGITQSPKYLFRKEGQNVTLSCEQNLNHDAMYWYRQDPGQGLRLIYYSQIVNDFQKGDIAEGYSVSREKKESFPLTVTSAQKNPTAFYLCASSIAGGINTEAFFGQGTRLTVV.

In nucleotides, the CDR3 is TGTGCCATCACCCCGACTAGCGGGAGGGCAGATACGCAGTATTTT. It specifies CAITPTSGRADTQYF. The chain employs TRBV10-3 and TRBJ2-3, with 14 bases fitting TRBD2. Trimming at V came to 7 bases and at J to 4 bases, leaving 4 bases not matched to a gene. Germline loops: CDR1 ENHRY, CDR2 SYGVKD. The CDR3 consists of 15 residues.